Given below is one TCR beta chain in context. Its antigen is not known. Extracted RNA was reverse transcribed, and the resulting cDNA served as sequencing template. Sequencing was performed with immunoSEQ multiplex PCR; in TCRdb, only in-frame clones are kept and a portion is missing. The data show 250,000 to 300,000 clones, with 55% to 75% seen just once and approximately 2% held by the top ten. The data stem from a study of CD8+ T cells in alopecia areata. Broader study findings: Within the top 100, expanded CD8+ clones significantly decreased with tofacitinib, as did scalp clonality. Patients shared TCRs less clearly than mice did, possibly owing to HLA.

CDR1 and CDR2 from the germline V gene are LNHDA and SQIVND (reference sequence). This CDR3 is 17 amino acids long. The V end was cut by 4 bases, the J end by 7 bases, with 23 bases between. Treatment here: oral pan-JAK inhibitor, 5-10 mg twice daily. Researchers gathered lesional scalp punch biopsies and peripheral blood from patients with alopecia areata. Specimen: CD4+ T cells sorted from blood, collected at week 24, from a patient treated with tofacitinib. This chain uses TRBV19 with TRBJ2-1; D might be TRBD2 (5 bases). The TCR originated in a human donor with alopecia areata. The CDR3 region is CASSRNREALLVNEQFF. CDR3 sequence (DNA): TGTGCCAGTAGTAGAAACCGGGAAGCACTCTTGGTTAATGAGCAGTTCTTC.